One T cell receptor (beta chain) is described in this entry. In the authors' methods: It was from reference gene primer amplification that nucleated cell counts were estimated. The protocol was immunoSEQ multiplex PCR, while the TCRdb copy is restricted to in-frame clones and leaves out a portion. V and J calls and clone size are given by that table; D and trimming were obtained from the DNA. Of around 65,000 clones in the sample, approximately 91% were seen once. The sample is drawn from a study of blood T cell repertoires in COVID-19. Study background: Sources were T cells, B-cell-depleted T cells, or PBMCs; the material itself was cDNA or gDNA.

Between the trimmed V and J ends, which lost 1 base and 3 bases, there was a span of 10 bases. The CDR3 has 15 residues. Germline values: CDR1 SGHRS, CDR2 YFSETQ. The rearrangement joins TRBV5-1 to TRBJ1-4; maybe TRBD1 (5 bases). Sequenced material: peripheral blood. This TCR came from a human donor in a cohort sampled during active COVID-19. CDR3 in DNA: TGCGCCAGCAGCTTGCGGGGGAGGGCTAATGAAAAACTGTTTTTT. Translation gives CASSLRGRANEKLFF.